These 6 T cell receptor beta chains were all obtained from the same sample, sequenced in a study of T cells in localized non-small cell lung cancer (dated by TCRdb to about 2020). The library was produced with the immunoSEQ multiplex PCR assay. The table was pulled from immuneACCESS by TCRdb, which kept in-frame rearrangements only. Such tables lose some clones; where checked, under half of the loss comes from unresolved V genes, and the rest has no known cause. In all, the sample holds 25,000 to 30,000 clones, and about 90% of those were seen once. Around 2.8% of the sample is held by the ten biggest clonotypes. The sample here was peripheral blood, taken before any cancer treatment. Receptors were obtained from a woman aged 18-50 years with stage I lung adenocarcinoma.

The rearrangement uses TRBV10-3 and TRBJ1-1, with TRBD1 as a possible D gene (5 bases). The V gene's germline CDR1 is ENHRY and CDR2 SYGVKD. This CDR3 spans 12 amino acids. V was cut by 10 bases and J by 4 bases, with 13 bases left in between. The CDR3 sequence: CATGGEGTEAFF. DNA for the CDR3: TGTGCCACCGGAGGGGAGGGCACTGAAGCTTTCTTT.

The chain carries TRBV7-9 and TRBJ1-1; D perhaps matches TRBD1 (5 bases). The CDR3 has 14 residues. Germline CDR1 SEHNR, CDR2 FQNEAQ (reference sequence). V was shortened by 5 bases and J by 4 bases, with 14 bases between the two germline ends. CDR3: CASSLQGGGTEAFF. CDR3 sequence (DNA): TGTGCCAGCAGCCTCCAAGGCGGGGGCACTGAAGCTTTCTTT.

For the CDR3, the DNA is TGTGCCTGGAGTAGTGCAGATACGCAGTATTTT. This sequence encodes CAWSSADTQYF. The rearrangement links TRBV30 to TRBJ2-3, with no clear D. V was clipped by 2 bases and J by 4 bases, with 4 bases between them. This CDR3 contains 11 residues. Germline V lookup: CDR1 GTSNPN, CDR2 SVGIG (reference sequence).

The V and J genes are TRBV10-1 and TRBJ1-1; no clear D gene. The CDR3 totals 12 residues. The germline V gene has CDR1 WNHNN and CDR2 SYGVQD (reference sequence). The germline V and J ends were trimmed by 0 bases and 7 bases, with 6 bases remaining between them. The chain's CDR3 is CASSESGVEAFF. DNA for the CDR3: TGCGCCAGCAGTGAGTCCGGAGTTGAAGCTTTCTTT.

This chain connects TRBV4-3 to TRBJ2-7, with 10 nucleotides matching TRBD2. This CDR3 is 15 amino acids long. Germline trimming cut 4 bases from V and 4 bases from J; bases unmatched to any gene: 7. Germline values: CDR1 LGHNA, CDR2 YSLEER. CDR3 DNA: TGCGCCAGCAGCCGCGTAGCGGGGGGTACTTACGAGCAGTACTTC. Amino acids: CASSRVAGGTYEQYF.

The chain links TRBV7-2 to TRBJ1-3; weak D call: TRBD1 (6 bases). The V and J ends lost 4 bases and 0 bases respectively, with 13 bases between them. Germline values: CDR1 SGHTA, CDR2 FQGNSA. CDR3 length equals 16 residues. CDR3 DNA sequence: TGTGCCAGCAGCTATACAGGGTGGTCCTCTGGAAACACCATATATTTT. Protein sequence: CASSYTGWSSGNTIYF.